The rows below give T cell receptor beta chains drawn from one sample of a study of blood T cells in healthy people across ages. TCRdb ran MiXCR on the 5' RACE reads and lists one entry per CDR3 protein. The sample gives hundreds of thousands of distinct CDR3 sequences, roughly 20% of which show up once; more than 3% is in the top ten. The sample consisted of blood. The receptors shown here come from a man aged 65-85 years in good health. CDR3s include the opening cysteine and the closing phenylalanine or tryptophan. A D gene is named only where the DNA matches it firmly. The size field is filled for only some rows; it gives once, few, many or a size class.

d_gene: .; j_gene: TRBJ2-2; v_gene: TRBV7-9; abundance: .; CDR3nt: TGTGCCAGCAGCTTAGGGTCGGGAAGGTACACCGGGGAGCTGTTTTTT; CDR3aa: CASSLGSGRYTGELFF
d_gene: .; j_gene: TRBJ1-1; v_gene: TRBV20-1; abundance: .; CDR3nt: TGCAGTGCTAGAGCTACGACTGAAGCTTTCTTT; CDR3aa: CSARATTEAFF
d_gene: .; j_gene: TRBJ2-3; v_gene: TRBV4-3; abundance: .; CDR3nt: TGCGCCAGCAGCCAAGATCACTATACTCACACAGATACGCAGTATTTT; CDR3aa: CASSQDHYTHTDTQYF
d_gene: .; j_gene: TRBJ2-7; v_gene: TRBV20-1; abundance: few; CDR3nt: TGCAGTGCTTTGCTTGAGGTTGGTTACGAGCAGTACTTC; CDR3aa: CSALLEVGYEQYF
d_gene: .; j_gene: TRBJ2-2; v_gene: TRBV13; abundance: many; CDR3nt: TGTGCCAGCAGCTTAGTGTCCACCGGGGAGCTGTTTTTT; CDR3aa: CASSLVSTGELFF
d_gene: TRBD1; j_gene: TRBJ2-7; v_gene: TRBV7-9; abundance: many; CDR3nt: TGTGCCAGCAGCTTAGACAGGGGTTTCGAGCAGTACTTC; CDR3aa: CASSLDRGFEQYF
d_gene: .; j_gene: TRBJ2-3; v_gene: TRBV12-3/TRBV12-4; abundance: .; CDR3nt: TGTGCCAGCAGTTTGTTCAGGGGAAGCACAGATACGCAGTATTTT; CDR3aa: CASSLFRGSTDTQYF
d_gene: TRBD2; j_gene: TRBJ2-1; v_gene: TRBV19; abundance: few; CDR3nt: TGTGCCAGTAGTATGGGGACTAGCGGATACAATGAGCAGTTCTTC; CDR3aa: CASSMGTSGYNEQFF
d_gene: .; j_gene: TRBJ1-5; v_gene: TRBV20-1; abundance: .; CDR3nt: TGCAGTGCTAGAGGACAAGGCGATCCTCAGCCCCAGCATTTT; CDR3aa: CSARGQGDPQPQHF
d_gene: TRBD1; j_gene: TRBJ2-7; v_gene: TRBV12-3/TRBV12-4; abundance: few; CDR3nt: TGTGCCAGCAGCCCGGGACAGGCCGCCCACGACGAGCAGTACTTC; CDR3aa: CASSPGQAAHDEQYF
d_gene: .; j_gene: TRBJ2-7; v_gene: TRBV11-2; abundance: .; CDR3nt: TGTGCCAGCAGCTTAGGGGCCGGGACTGCCACCTACGAGCAGTACTTC; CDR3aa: CASSLGAGTATYEQYF
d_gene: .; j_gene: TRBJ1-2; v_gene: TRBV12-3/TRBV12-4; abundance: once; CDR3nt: TGTGCCAGCAGTTTAGCGCGGGAATATGGCTACACCTTC; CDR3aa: CASSLAREYGYTF
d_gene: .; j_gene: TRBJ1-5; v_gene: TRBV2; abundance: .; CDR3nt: TGTGCCAGCAGTGAAGCGCTGGGGGAGGGCAATCAGCCCCAGCATTTT; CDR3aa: CASSEALGEGNQPQHF
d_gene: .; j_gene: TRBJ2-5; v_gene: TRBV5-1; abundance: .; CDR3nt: TGCGCCAGCAGCCCCTCGAGCGGCAGGGGCGACGAGACCCAGTACTTC; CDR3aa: CASSPSSGRGDETQYF
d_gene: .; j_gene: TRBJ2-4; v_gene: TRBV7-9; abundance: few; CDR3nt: TGTGCCAGCAGCCGTGGACAGGGACTAGGGTTTGACATTCAGTACTTC; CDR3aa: CASSRGQGLGFDIQYF
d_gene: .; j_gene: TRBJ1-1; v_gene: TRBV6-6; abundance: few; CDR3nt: TGTGCCAGCAACTACCGGGACGAGCCCGCAGCTTTCTTT; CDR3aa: CASNYRDEPAAFF
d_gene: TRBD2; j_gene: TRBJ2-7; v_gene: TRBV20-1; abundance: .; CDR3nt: TGCAGTGCTAACGGCGGGAGAGTGTACGAGCAGTACTTC; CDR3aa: CSANGGRVYEQYF
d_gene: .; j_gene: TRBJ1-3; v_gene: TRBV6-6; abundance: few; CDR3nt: TGTGCCAGCACGCCAGGGAGACAGACTGGAAACACCATATATTTT; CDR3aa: CASTPGRQTGNTIYF
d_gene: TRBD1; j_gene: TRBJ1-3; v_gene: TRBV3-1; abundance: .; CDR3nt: TGTGCCAGCAGCCAAGATGGGACAGGGAACACCATATATTTT; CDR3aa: CASSQDGTGNTIYF
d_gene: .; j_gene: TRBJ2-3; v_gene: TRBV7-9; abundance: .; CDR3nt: TGTGCCAGCAGCTTTAGTCTAACGGGCACAGATACGCAGTATTTT; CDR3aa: CASSFSLTGTDTQYF
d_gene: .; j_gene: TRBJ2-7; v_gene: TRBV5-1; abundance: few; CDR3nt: TGCGCCAGCAAGGAACAGGCCAGCCCCTACGAGCAGTACTTC; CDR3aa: CASKEQASPYEQYF
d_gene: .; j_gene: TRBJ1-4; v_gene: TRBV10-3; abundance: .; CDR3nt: TGTGCCATCTCCCCTGGTGAAGAAAAACTGTTTTTT; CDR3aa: CAISPGEEKLFF
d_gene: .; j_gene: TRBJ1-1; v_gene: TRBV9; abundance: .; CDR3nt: TGTGCCAGCAGCGTAGTTACGAACACTGAAGCTTTCTTT; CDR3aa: CASSVVTNTEAFF
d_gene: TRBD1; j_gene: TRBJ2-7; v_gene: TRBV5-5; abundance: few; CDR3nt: TGTGCCAGCAGCCCGAGGGGACAGACGTCCTACGAGCAGTACTTC; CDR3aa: CASSPRGQTSYEQYF
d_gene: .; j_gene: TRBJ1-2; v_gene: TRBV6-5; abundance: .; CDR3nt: TGTGCCAGCAGTTACGCAGGGACTGCTGGCTACACCTTC; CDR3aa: CASSYAGTAGYTF
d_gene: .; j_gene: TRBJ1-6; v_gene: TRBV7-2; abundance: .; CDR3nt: TGTGCCAGCAGCTTAGAGGGGATCAATACACCCCTCCACTTT; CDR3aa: CASSLEGINTPLHF
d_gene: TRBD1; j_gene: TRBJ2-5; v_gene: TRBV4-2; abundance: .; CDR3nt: TGTGCCAGCAGCCAATCACAGGGGAGAGAGACCCAGTACTTC; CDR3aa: CASSQSQGRETQYF
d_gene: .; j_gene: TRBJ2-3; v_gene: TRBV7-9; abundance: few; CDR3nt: TGTGCCAGCAGCTTAGCGCTAGGCAGAGATACGCAGTATTTT; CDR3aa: CASSLALGRDTQYF
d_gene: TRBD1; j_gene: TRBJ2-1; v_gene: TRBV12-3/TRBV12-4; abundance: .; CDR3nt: TGTGCCAGCAGGGAGGGACAGGGGCTCGGTGAGCAGTTCTTC; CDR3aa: CASREGQGLGEQFF